These T cell receptor beta chains were read from a single sample in a study of human T cells and chemical hapten exposure. TCRdb re-derived calls from the RACE reads in MiXCR, one entry per CDR3 protein. The sample holds around 180,000 distinct CDR3 sequences, 30% seen once. Sequences were derived from whole blood, sampled in connection with sensitization to the hapten diphenylcyclopropenone (DPC). The receptors were sampled from a woman aged 30 to 39 with alopecia areata. Some clones in this sample may be carry-over from other donors' samples. Both conserved end residues are part of each CDR3. The order of the fields is D gene, clone size, V gene, J gene, CDR3 protein, CDR3 DNA. The D gene is left open where the match is weak. Clone size is given for some rows only: seen once, a few or many times, or a class if the clone is expanded.

TRBD1	.	TRBV29-1	TRBJ1-5	CSVGNRGNQPQHF	TGCAGCGTTGGGAACAGGGGAAATCAGCCCCAGCATTTT
TRBD1	.	TRBV29-1	TRBJ1-2	CSSRSGGSYGYTF	TGCAGCTCCCGATCAGGGGGTAGTTATGGCTACACCTTC
TRBD1	.	TRBV10-3	TRBJ2-7	CATDDRGRAQYEQYF	TGTGCCACCGATGACAGGGGAAGGGCTCAGTACGAGCAGTACTTC
TRBD2	.	TRBV12-3/TRBV12-4	TRBJ2-4	CASTRGGGKNIQYF	TGTGCCAGCACCCGTGGGGGGGGCAAAAACATTCAGTACTTC
TRBD1	few	TRBV20-1	TRBJ1-5	CSASTGGQPQHF	TGCAGTGCGTCGACAGGGGGTCAGCCCCAGCATTTT
.	.	TRBV28	TRBJ1-1	CASSFRGARTEAFF	TGTGCCAGCAGTTTTCGGGGGGCGAGAACTGAAGCTTTCTTT
TRBD2	many	TRBV20-1	TRBJ2-1	CSAGTSGGFYNEQFF	TGCAGTGCAGGGACTAGCGGGGGCTTCTACAATGAGCAGTTCTTC
TRBD1	few	TRBV2	TRBJ1-2	CASRTQGVYGYTF	TGTGCCAGCAGAACACAGGGGGTTTATGGCTACACCTTC
.	.	TRBV20-1	TRBJ1-4	CSAGWGEKLFF	TGCAGTGCTGGGTGGGGGGAAAAACTGTTTTTT
.	.	TRBV20-1	TRBJ2-3	CSAPTVATDTQYF	TGCAGTGCTCCGACAGTGGCAACAGATACGCAGTATTTT
.	.	TRBV7-2	TRBJ2-1	CASSPHLTVNNEQFF	TGTGCCAGCAGCCCCCACTTGACAGTTAACAATGAGCAGTTCTTC
TRBD1	.	TRBV2	TRBJ2-1	CASRYLTGGVIGEQFF	TGTGCCAGCCGTTATCTTACAGGGGGCGTTATAGGCGAGCAGTTCTTC
.	.	TRBV7-2	TRBJ1-1	CASSHGNTEAFF	TGTGCCAGCAGCCATGGGAACACTGAAGCTTTCTTT
.	few	TRBV4-1	TRBJ2-3	CASSPTLVGDTQYF	TGCGCCAGCAGCCCAACACTAGTGGGGGATACGCAGTATTTT
.	few	TRBV28	TRBJ1-2	CASRGPNYGYTF	TGTGCCAGCAGGGGCCCTAACTATGGCTACACCTTC
.	.	TRBV6-4	TRBJ1-5	CASSARGHHPGSWPQHF	TGTGCCAGCAGTGCTCGGGGTCATCATCCGGGATCGTGGCCCCAGCATTTT
.	.	TRBV29-1	TRBJ2-4	CSGRRENIQYF	TGCAGCGGTCGGAGGGAGAACATTCAGTACTTC
.	once	TRBV20-1	TRBJ2-3	CSGRDPSTDTQYF	TGCAGTGGACGGGATCCTAGCACAGATACGCAGTATTTT
.	.	TRBV4-2	TRBJ2-1	CASSPEVGASLADHNEQFF	TGTGCCAGCAGCCCAGAAGTGGGGGCGAGCCTAGCGGACCACAATGAGCAGTTCTTC
.	.	TRBV4-2	TRBJ1-3	CASSQDRSGNTIYF	TGTGCCAGCAGCCAAGACAGGTCTGGAAACACCATATATTTT
TRBD2	.	TRBV5-6	TRBJ2-1	CASSPLAGHSYNEQFF	TGTGCCAGCAGTCCCCTAGCGGGACACTCCTACAATGAGCAGTTCTTC
TRBD2	few	TRBV19	TRBJ2-5	CASSPGTSGSRETQYF	TGTGCCAGTAGTCCCGGGACTAGCGGGAGTCGGGAGACCCAGTACTTC
.	.	TRBV5-1	TRBJ1-4	CASTDKDEGKLFF	TGCGCCAGCACGGACAAGGATGAAGGGAAACTGTTTTTT
.	.	TRBV20-1	TRBJ1-2	CSALPRSSGGGYTF	TGCAGTGCCCTCCCCCGGTCGTCGGGTGGAGGCTACACCTTC
.	few	TRBV9	TRBJ1-2	CASSVDDYGYTF	TGTGCCAGCAGCGTGGATGACTATGGCTACACCTTC
TRBD2	.	TRBV3-1	TRBJ2-1	CASSHWTSGIYNEQFF	TGTGCCAGCAGCCATTGGACTAGCGGGATCTACAATGAGCAGTTCTTC